This T cell receptor (beta chain) appears in the sequencing data of a study of cytomegalovirus exposure and HLA in healthy donors. Study observations and caveats: Certain sequence variants were highly shared and formed a cluster, and this cluster was likely a sequencing artifact.

This clone was seen more than once but under ten times. Its specificity is unknown. Germline values: CDR1 SGHVS, CDR2 FQNEAQ. V lost 5 bases and J lost 0, with 13 bases in between. This CDR3 is 15 amino acids long. The PCR ran on 60 Vbeta and 13 Jbeta primers. Profiling relied on immunoSEQ multiplex PCR, and the TCRdb table lists in-frame clones only, not all of them. The sample shows some 120,000 clones, about 9.4% of them seen only once. The receptor comes from a woman between 40 and 55 years old in good health and CMV-seropositive. Sequenced sample: PBMCs. The chain carries TRBV7-8 and TRBJ1-1, with D tentatively TRBD1 (5 bases). CDR3 bases: TGTGCCAGCAGCGTTATAAGGGGCCTGAACACTGAAGCTTTCTTT. Residues: CASSVIRGLNTEAFF.